Listed below are T cell receptor beta chains from one sample, sequenced in a study of shared clonotypes between healthy human individuals. Repertoires were generated with immunoSEQ multiplex PCR, while TCRdb's copy carries only in-frame clones and drops some. This table has around 2.5 million clones, roughly 93% appearing once. The specimen sequenced was naive CD4+ T cells from PBMCs. The receptors originated from a man aged 18 to 30 in good health. Some clones in this sample may be carry-over from other donors' samples. The CDR3 runs from the conserved cysteine through the conserved F or W. A D gene is named only where the DNA matches it firmly. Where a row states a size, it is once, few, many or the class of an expanded clone; other rows omit it.

cdr3_aa cdr3_nt d_call clone_size j_call v_call
CASSTWTADTEAFF TGTGCCAGCAGTACCTGGACCGCCGACACTGAAGCTTTCTTT - - TRBJ1-1 TRBV28
CASSPNIAGTNTGELFF TGTGCCAGCAGCCCCAATATAGCGGGGACTAACACCGGGGAGCTGTTTTTT TRBD2 - TRBJ2-2 TRBV5-4
CASSPPGQLNEQFF TGTGCCAGCAGCCCACCGGGACAATTGAATGAGCAGTTCTTC - - TRBJ2-1 TRBV5-6
CASSLRTGVGETQYF TGTGCCAGCAGCTTGCGCACAGGGGTCGGAGAGACCCAGTACTTC TRBD1 - TRBJ2-5 TRBV5-4
CASSSGSSYNEQFF TGTGCCAGCAGTAGCGGGAGCTCCTACAATGAGCAGTTCTTC TRBD2 - TRBJ2-1 TRBV7-3
CASAQGIDQPQHF TGTGCCAGCGCACAGGGGATCGATCAGCCCCAGCATTTT TRBD1 few TRBJ1-5 TRBV18
CASSYEGGNTGELFF TGTGCCAGCAGTTACGAGGGGGGGAACACCGGGGAGCTGTTTTTT - - TRBJ2-2 TRBV6-5
CSATGGTDTQYF TGCAGCGCCACGGGGGGGACAGATACGCAGTATTTT TRBD2 - TRBJ2-3 TRBV29-1
CASSHSNTEAFF TGTGCCAGCAGCCACTCTAACACTGAAGCTTTCTTT - - TRBJ1-1 TRBV7-9
CASSLTAVSGEAFF TGCGCCAGCAGCTTAACGGCAGTTTCGGGTGAAGCTTTCTTT - - TRBJ1-1 TRBV5-1
CASSVPAVDTQYF TGTGCCAGCAGCGTACCAGCGGTAGATACGCAGTATTTT - once TRBJ2-3 TRBV9
CASSLGLAGPRTQYF TGTGCCAGCAGCCTCGGGCTAGCGGGGCCTAGGACCCAGTACTTC TRBD2 - TRBJ2-5 TRBV7-2
CASSVGDGGREEQYF TGCGCCAGCAGTGTCGGTGACGGCGGGAGAGAAGAGCAGTACTTC TRBD2 - TRBJ2-7 TRBV10-1